One sample yielded the 30 T cell receptor beta chains listed below, sequenced in a study of T cell responses to AZD1222 COVID-19 vaccine. TCRdb's table, derived via immunoSEQ multiplex PCR, lists solely in-frame clones and lacks some. This table has 130,000 to 150,000 clones, around nine tenths appearing once. Sequencing used peripheral blood, obtained on day 0 of MenACWY control vaccination. The receptors originated from an adult in good health.

The chain carries TRBV2 and TRBJ2-1; 12 bases are a match to TRBD2. J lost 5 bases, V lost 3 bases, and 5 bases had no gene match. The CDR3 has 16 residues. Per the germline V gene, CDR1 is SNHLY and CDR2 is FYNNEI. For the CDR3, the DNA is TGTGCCAGCAGTGAGCCAAGACTAGCGGGGGACAATGAGCAGTTCTTC. This codes for CASSEPRLAGDNEQFF.

The chain couples TRBV10-3 to TRBJ2-3; D unclear. The CDR3 loop spans 14 amino acids. V lost 5 bases and J 2 bases, leaving 11 bases between the germline ends. Germline CDR1 is ENHRY and CDR2 is SYGVKD. The CDR3 DNA follows: TGTGCCATCAGTCCCAGTGGCTTCACAGATACGCAGTATTTT. Amino acid sequence: CAISPSGFTDTQYF.

The rearrangement joins TRBV19 to TRBJ1-5; 7 positions agree with TRBD1. Trimming at V came to 8 bases and at J to 4 bases, leaving 14 bases not matched to a gene. The CDR3 runs to 16 residues. Germline V lookup: CDR1 LNHDA, CDR2 SQIVND (reference sequence). The CDR3 sequence: CASLALRDRLNQPQHF. Here the CDR3 DNA reads TGTGCCAGTTTAGCCCTCCGGGACAGATTGAATCAGCCCCAGCATTTT. Together with reference TRBV19 and TRBJ1-5, the CDR3 gives the full variable domain: DGGITQSPKYLFRKEGQNVTLSCEQNLNHDAMYWYRQDPGQGLRLIYYSQIVNDFQKGDIAEGYSVSREKKESFPLTVTSAQKNPTAFYLCASLALRDRLNQPQHFGDGTRLSIL.

The rearrangement links TRBV30 to TRBJ2-7; tentative D call: TRBD1 (5 bases). The CDR3 extends over 12 amino acids. CDR1 GTSNPN and CDR2 SVGIG come from the germline V gene (reference sequence). Trimming shortened V by 4 bases and J by 1 base, and 8 bases separated the two germline ends. In DNA form, the CDR3 reads TGTGCCTGGACAGGGAATTCCTACGAGCAGTACTTC. It is translated as CAWTGNSYEQYF.

This sequence joins TRBV20-1 and TRBJ1-1, with 8 bases that match TRBD1. Germline CDR1 DFQATT, CDR2 SNEGSKA (reference sequence). This CDR3 is built from 10 residues. With V trimmed by 6 bases and J by 11 bases, 5 bases remained unmatched. Written as DNA, the CDR3 is TGCAGTGCCGCAGGGGGCTGGGCTTTCTTT. As protein: CSAAGGWAFF.

In DNA, the CDR3 is TGTGCCAGCTCAAAACCGGGACTCCACCCCTATGGCTACACCTTC. Protein product: CASSKPGLHPYGYTF. This chain joins TRBV18 and TRBJ1-2, with D possibly being TRBD1 (5 bases). The germline V gene encodes CDR1 KGHSH and CDR2 LQKENI. The V gene lost 5 bases and the J gene lost 4 bases, with 17 bases spanning the gap. The CDR3 sequence is 15 residues long.

V gene TRBV6-1 combines with J gene TRBJ1-4; D is uncertain. Germline CDR1 and CDR2: MNHNS and SASEGT. V lost 3 bases to trimming and J lost 3 bases, with 14 bases between them. This CDR3 contains 16 residues. CDR3 coding DNA: TGTGCCAGCAGTGACAAATCACTTGCGTCTAATGAAAAACTGTTTTTT. Translating it yields CASSDKSLASNEKLFF.

The chain is built from TRBV9 and TRBJ1-6; D uncertain. From germline, CDR1 is SGDLS and CDR2 YYNGEE. The CDR3 loop spans 15 amino acids. V lost 0 bases to trimming and J lost 10 bases, with 14 bases between them. The DNA for the CDR3 is TGTGCCAGCAGCGTAGAACCGGCAGGAGGATCACCCCTCCACTTT. It is translated as CASSVEPAGGSPLHF.

The gene calls are TRBV7-3 and TRBJ2-1; TRBD2 agrees at 10 bases. The CDR3 totals 16 residues. V lost 4 bases, J lost 9 bases, and 12 bases stayed unmatched. The germline V gene encodes CDR1 SGHTA and CDR2 FQGTGA. DNA for the CDR3: TGTGCCAGCAGCTCCCCGGCTAGCGGGAGAGGTGGTGAGCAGTTCTTC. Its protein product is CASSSPASGRGGEQFF.

The rearrangement joins TRBV2 to TRBJ2-5; possibly TRBD1 for D (6 bases). Per the germline V gene, CDR1 is SNHLY and CDR2 is FYNNEI. The CDR3 is 16 amino acids. The germline V and J ends were trimmed by 5 bases and 2 bases, with 18 bases remaining between them. The chain's CDR3 is CASSTWGHQGQETQYF. The CDR3 nucleotides are TGTGCCAGCAGTACTTGGGGCCACCAGGGGCAAGAGACCCAGTACTTC.

This clone was seen a handful of times. The CDR3 loop is CATSNTGTGVTSSDNEQFF. As DNA, the CDR3 is TGTGCCACCAGCAATACCGGGACAGGGGTCACATCGTCCGACAATGAGCAGTTCTTC. This chain connects TRBV24-1 to TRBJ2-1; 10 bases match TRBD1. CDR3 size: 19 residues. Germline-derived CDR1 and CDR2 are KGHDR and SFDVKD. With 7 bases clipped from V and 5 bases from J, the junction kept 19 bases outside the gene matches.

The CDR3: CASSNQPQHF. The CDR3 DNA follows: TGTGCCAGTAGTAACCAGCCCCAGCATTTT. The chain joins TRBV19 to TRBJ1-5; D remains unclear. Germline CDR1 and CDR2: LNHDA and SQIVND (reference sequence). This CDR3 comprises 10 residues. Trimming stripped 4 bases from V and 7 bases from J, with 2 bases between. The variable domain in full, with the rest retrieved from reference TRBV19 and TRBJ1-5, is DGGITQSPKYLFRKEGQNVTLSCEQNLNHDAMYWYRQDPGQGLRLIYYSQIVNDFQKGDIAEGYSVSREKKESFPLTVTSAQKNPTAFYLCASSNQPQHFGDGTRLSIL.

The DNA of the CDR3 is TGTGCCAGCAGCCTGCATTCACGGAGCAATCAGCCCCAGCATTTT. This translates into CASSLHSRSNQPQHF. V usage is TRBV11-2 and J usage is TRBJ1-5; D is unresolved. V was pared by 5 bases and J by 1 base, with 12 bases between. This CDR3 comprises 15 residues. Germline assignment: CDR1 SGHAT and CDR2 FQNNGV.

The V call is TRBV6-1, the J call TRBJ1-6; a possible D gene is TRBD1 (5 bases). This CDR3 has 15 amino acids. Germline V gives CDR1 MNHNS, CDR2 SASEGT. V was trimmed by 1 base and J by 10 bases, leaving 14 bases between them. The CDR3 coding sequence is TGTGCCAGCAGTGAAGTCGGGCAGGGCAGATCACCCCTCCACTTT. It yields the protein CASSEVGQGRSPLHF.

The chain uses TRBV5-1 and TRBJ1-2, with a possible D match to TRBD1 (6 bases). With 4 bases removed from V and 4 bases from J, the gap between germline ends came to 17 bases. This CDR3 comprises 15 residues. The germline V gene encodes CDR1 SGHRS and CDR2 YFSETQ. CDR3 amino acids: CASSPDGGGGYGYTF. CDR3 DNA sequence: TGCGCCAGCAGCCCCGACGGGGGCGGTGGCTATGGCTACACCTTC.

CDR3 residues: CASSPRRGPNTGELFF. The CDR3 bases are TGTGCCAGCTCACCAAGGCGGGGCCCGAACACCGGGGAGCTGTTTTTT. The J gene is TRBJ2-2, the V gene TRBV18; D is possibly TRBD2 (6 bases). The CDR3 consists of 16 residues. The germline CDR1 and CDR2 sequences are KGHSH and LQKENI. Trimming shortened V by 2 bases and J by 0 bases, and 10 bases separated the two germline ends.

The CDR3 region has the DNA TGCGCCAGCAGTCCCGGGACAGGGCCGGCTGGAAACACCATATATTTT. Translated, it gives CASSPGTGPAGNTIYF. This rearrangement joins TRBV10-2 to TRBJ1-3; 9 bases fit TRBD1. The junction had 7 bases not matched to a gene; V was cut back by 5 bases and J by 2 bases. From germline, CDR1 is WSHSY and CDR2 SAAADI. The CDR3 contains 16 residues.

CDR3 coding DNA: TGTGCCAGCCCGGGGGGGGACAGTACGACCGGGGAGCTGTTTTTT. It yields the protein CASPGGDSTTGELFF. V gene TRBV6-5 combines with J gene TRBJ2-2, with D perhaps matching TRBD2 (8 bases). V lost 8 bases to trimming and J lost 5 bases, with 18 bases between them. The CDR3 extends over 15 amino acids. Germline V CDR1 and CDR2: MNHEY, SVGAGI.

This chain uses TRBV3-1 (or the pseudogene TRBV3-2) with TRBJ2-7; 10 nucleotides line up with TRBD2. Germline V lookup: CDR1 LGHDT, CDR2 YNNKEL (reference sequence). Losses at the gene ends were 4 bases for V and 6 bases for J; bases not matched to a gene: 6. This CDR3 comprises 14 residues. This chain's CDR3 is CASSRASGSAEQYF. The CDR3 nucleotides are TGTGCCAGCAGCCGAGCTAGCGGGAGTGCCGAGCAGTACTTC.

The chain carries TRBV5-8 and TRBJ1-5; D may be TRBD1 (5 bases). Trimming took 2 bases from V and 4 from J, leaving 7 bases between them. The CDR3 contains 13 residues. Per the germline V gene, CDR1 is SGHTS and CDR2 is YDEGEE. CDR3: CASSFWGNQPQHF. Here the CDR3 DNA reads TGTGCCAGCAGCTTTTGGGGGAATCAGCCCCAGCATTTT.

The chain combines TRBV6-2 or TRBV6-3 with TRBJ1-4; weak D call: TRBD1 (6 bases). The V gene's germline CDR1 is MNHEY and CDR2 SVGEGT. V lost 6 bases and J lost 5, with 22 bases in between. This CDR3 region has 17 residues. The CDR3 here is CASSPGQTRSVNEKLFF. CDR3 sequence (DNA): TGTGCCAGCAGCCCTGGACAGACACGGTCGGTCAATGAAAAACTGTTTTTT.

CDR3: CSASRQRASTDTQYF. CDR3 in DNA: TGCAGTGCTAGTAGGCAGCGGGCGAGCACAGATACGCAGTATTTT. The J gene is TRBJ2-3, the V gene TRBV20-1; D possibly corresponds to TRBD2 (6 bases). Trimming removed 3 bases at V and 0 bases at J, with 13 bases between. Germline V lookup: CDR1 DFQATT, CDR2 SNEGSKA (reference sequence). The CDR3 loop spans 15 amino acids.

The V gene is TRBV29-1, the J gene TRBJ2-7; 7 bases are a match to TRBD1. Looked up from germline, CDR1 is SQVTM and CDR2 is ANQGSEA. CDR3 size: 12 residues. Trimming removed 5 bases from V and 3 bases from J; junction bases left unmatched: 4. Here the CDR3 reads CSVSDRNYEQYF. The CDR3 DNA follows: TGCAGCGTTTCGGACAGGAACTACGAGCAGTACTTC.

The chain carries TRBV6-5 and TRBJ1-2, with 8 bases fitting TRBD1. The ends lost 6 bases at V and 7 bases at J; junction bases unmatched: 7. In germline, CDR1 is MNHEY, CDR2 SVGAGI. CDR3 length: 13 amino acids. The CDR3 here is CASSLDRVGGYTF. The DNA for the CDR3 is TGTGCCAGCAGCCTGGACAGGGTGGGTGGCTACACCTTC.

This chain uses TRBV28 with TRBJ1-6, with D hard to call. Trimming cost V 6 bases and J 7 bases, with 16 bases left between them. CDR3 size: 15 residues. Looked up from germline, CDR1 is MDHEN and CDR2 is SYDVKM. The CDR3 spells CASSLGPGLNSPLHF. The DNA of the CDR3 is TGTGCCAGCAGCCTAGGGCCAGGACTGAATTCACCCCTCCACTTT.

At least ten counts were recorded for this clone. The chain couples TRBV30 to TRBJ1-4; 8 nucleotides align to TRBD1. The CDR3 length is 13 residues. After removal of 0 bases from V and 8 bases from J, the junction contained 2 bases not matched to a gene. In germline, CDR1 is GTSNPN, CDR2 SVGIG (reference sequence). The CDR3 protein is CAWSVRDREKLFF. DNA for the CDR3: TGTGCCTGGAGTGTTAGGGACAGGGAAAAACTGTTTTTT.

This clone was observed once. CDR3 sequence: CASSLGSGAHSPLHF. The DNA for the CDR3 is TGCGCCAGCAGCTTGGGTTCAGGGGCGCATTCACCCCTCCACTTT. The chain employs TRBV5-1 and TRBJ1-6; a possible D gene is TRBD1 (6 bases). The germline CDR1 and CDR2 sequences are SGHRS and YFSETQ. The CDR3 contains 15 residues. V shed 0 bases and J shed 8 bases, with 12 bases lying between them.

This chain joins TRBV7-9 and TRBJ1-2, with TRBD1 identical over 10 bases. Trimming took 4 bases from V and 4 from J; bases not matched to a gene: 6. The CDR3 runs to 15 residues. The germline V gene has CDR1 SEHNR and CDR2 FQNEAQ (reference sequence). CDR3 nucleotide sequence: TGTGCCAGCAGCTCTTGGGACAGGGGCGTCTATGGCTACACCTTC. The encoded protein is CASSSWDRGVYGYTF.

V and J are TRBV29-1 and TRBJ2-1; 10 nucleotides agree with TRBD2. V lost 2 bases, J lost 1 base, and 5 bases stayed unmatched. This CDR3 region has 16 residues. From germline, CDR1 is SQVTM and CDR2 ANQGSEA. The DNA of the CDR3 is TGCAGCGTTGAACCTAGCGGGAGAATGTCCTACAATGAGCAGTTCTTC. This gives the protein CSVEPSGRMSYNEQFF.

The chain combines TRBV19 with TRBJ1-6; no definite D call. V was shortened by 6 bases and J by 5 bases, with 11 bases between the two germline ends. The germline gives CDR1 LNHDA, CDR2 SQIVND (reference sequence). The CDR3 extends over 14 amino acids. CDR3 protein: CASREYGDNSPLHF. The CDR3 DNA follows: TGTGCCAGTAGGGAATACGGAGATAATTCACCCCTCCACTTT.